This TCR beta chain was documented in a study of neoadjuvant nivolumab and ipilimumab in lung cancer. On the study more broadly: Patients got nivolumab 3 mg/kg on days 1, 15 and 29; combination added ipilimumab 1 mg/kg day 1. Whole-study findings and limits: TCR richness and clonality were higher in tumors than adjacent uninvolved lung.

This CDR3 spans 11 amino acids. The germline V gene has CDR1 SQVTM and CDR2 ANQGSEA. Trimming left V 2 bases short and J 4 bases short, with 5 bases between. Sequenced by immunoSEQ multiplex PCR; TCRdb stores in-frame clones only, minus some. The data show around 20,000 clones, around three quarters seen once. This clone is a singleton in its sample. What it binds is unknown. This TCR was sampled from an adult with non-small cell lung cancer. Sequences were derived from tumor tissue, sampled after neoadjuvant nivolumab, alone or with ipilimumab, at or shortly before surgery. The gene calls are TRBV29-1 and TRBJ1-2, with unresolved D. The CDR3 DNA is TGCAGCGTTGAACGAAGCTATGGCTACACCTTC. Its translation: CSVERSYGYTF.